The 5 T cell receptor beta chains listed next were all sequenced from one sample in a study of human T cells and chemical hapten exposure. One entry per CDR3 protein results from TCRdb running MiXCR on the RACE reads. The sample records 250,000 or so distinct CDR3 sequences, roughly 8.9% being singletons. The time point here: pre-sensitization, week 0. Treatment in this sample: therapeutic diphenylcyclopropenone sensitization with weekly scalp DPC. The source material was whole blood, sampled in connection with sensitization to the hapten diphenylcyclopropenone (DPC). The receptors shown here come from a woman aged 35 to 49 with alopecia areata. Some clones in this sample may be carry-over from other donors' samples.

Only a few counts were recorded for this clonotype. The chain recombines TRBV5-1 with TRBJ2-2; no reliable D call. The length of the CDR3 is 15 residues. The germline V and J ends were trimmed by 1 base and 2 bases, with 9 bases remaining between them. Looked up from germline, CDR1 is SGHRS and CDR2 is YFSETQ. CDR3 loop: CASSLTPINTGELFF. In DNA form, the CDR3 reads TGCGCCAGCAGCTTGACCCCGATTAACACCGGGGAGCTGTTTTTT. Variable domain in full (rest from reference TRBV5-1 and TRBJ2-2): KAGVTQTPRYLIKTRGQQVTLSCSPISGHRSVSWYQQTPGQGLQFLFEYFSETQRNKGNFPGRFSGRQFSNSRSEMNVSTLELGDSALYLCASSLTPINTGELFFGEGSRLTVL.

This sequence joins TRBV7-9 and TRBJ2-2, with 10 bases that match TRBD1. The CDR3 consists of 16 residues. Germline loops: CDR1 SEHNR, CDR2 FQNEAQ (reference sequence). With 5 bases clipped from V and 7 bases from J, the junction kept 10 bases outside the gene matches. CDR3 region: CASSPAGTGALGELFF. CDR3 DNA sequence: TGTGCCAGCAGCCCCGCCGGGACAGGGGCCCTCGGGGAGCTGTTTTTT.

J is TRBJ2-3 and V is TRBV7-3, with D possibly TRBD2 on 6 matching bases. This CDR3 is built from 16 residues. Trimming took 1 base from V and 0 from J, leaving 11 bases between them. Germline V gene lookup returns CDR1 SGHTA and CDR2 FQGTGA. CDR3 coding DNA: TGTGCCAGCAGCTTAAGCGGGACTTTCAGCACAGATACGCAGTATTTT. Its protein is CASSLSGTFSTDTQYF.

V and J are TRBV6-1 and TRBJ2-4; TRBD1 or TRBD2 may be the D gene (5 bases each). The CDR3 has 13 amino acids. The V end was cut by 0 bases, the J end by 8 bases, with 8 bases between. CDR1 and CDR2 (germline): MNHNS, SASEGT. CDR3 sequence: CASSEAGTDIQYF. The CDR3 nucleotides are TGTGCCAGCAGTGAAGCCGGGACGGACATTCAGTACTTC.

The table lists this clonotype with many counts. The chain links TRBV12-3 or TRBV12-4 to TRBJ2-7; 14 nucleotides match TRBD2. This CDR3 has 17 amino acids. V was clipped by 4 bases and J by 2 bases; unmatched bases: 7. The CDR3 coding sequence is TGTGCCAGCAGTTCCGGGACTAGCGGGAGTTGGGCCTACGAGCAGTACTTC. The encoded protein is CASSSGTSGSWAYEQYF.